Shown below are 27 T cell receptor beta chains from a single sample sequenced in a study of radiation and T cells in renal cell carcinoma. The assay was immunoSEQ multiplex PCR, and TCRdb's table has in-frame clones only and misses some. Of approximately 49,000 clones in the sample, about 80% were seen once. This sample's time point: blood 2 weeks post-SBRT. The treatment is: 15 Gy SBRT to primary tumor, nephrectomy 4 weeks later. Sequencing was performed on blood, taken from a patient whose treatment included radiotherapy and nephrectomy. Receptors were obtained from a woman in her seventies with renal cell carcinoma.

The chain combines TRBV5-1 with TRBJ2-7; D gene uncertain. V was pared by 5 bases and J by 2 bases, with 14 bases between. In germline, CDR1 is SGHRS, CDR2 YFSETQ. CDR3 size: 14 residues. The CDR3 sequence: CASSSSPPAYEQYF. The CDR3 DNA reads TGCGCCAGCAGTTCAAGCCCACCGGCCTACGAGCAGTACTTC.

The chain carries TRBV7-2 and TRBJ1-1; D gene ambiguous. CDR1 is SGHTA and CDR2 is FQGNSA in the germline V gene. V was trimmed by 0 bases and J by 6 bases, leaving 5 bases between them. CDR3 size: 12 residues. The CDR3 coding sequence is TGTGCCAGCAGCTTAGCAGTGGCTGAAGCTTTCTTT. Residues: CASSLAVAEAFF.

This clone was counted a single time. The chain joins TRBV4-1 to TRBJ2-2; 9 bases agree with TRBD2. The CDR3 spans 15 residues. Germline loops: CDR1 MGHRA, CDR2 YSYEKL. With 1 base clipped from V and 6 bases from J, the junction kept 3 bases outside the gene matches. The CDR3 DNA reads TGCGCCAGCAGCCAAGGACTAGCGGCAGCCGGGGAGCTGTTTTTT. Protein sequence: CASSQGLAAAGELFF.

This sequence joins TRBV6-5 and TRBJ1-3; no firm D call. V gave up 9 bases and J gave up 7 bases, with 10 bases separating them. Germline CDR1 MNHEY, CDR2 SVGAGI. This CDR3 contains 11 residues. CDR3 region: CASTADNTIYF. The CDR3 DNA reads TGTGCCAGTACTGCGGATAACACCATATATTTT.

This CDR3 is CANRAGRRKETQYF. DNA of the CDR3: TGTGCCAATCGAGCGGGCCGGCGTAAAGAGACCCAGTACTTC. This sequence joins TRBV2 and TRBJ2-5, with D possibly matching TRBD2 (6 bases). V dropped 10 bases and J dropped 3 bases, with 18 bases sitting between them. This CDR3 is 14 amino acids long. CDR1 and CDR2 (germline): SNHLY, FYNNEI. Based on the CDR3 plus reference TRBV2 and TRBJ2-5, the full variable domain is EPEVTQTPSHQVTQMGQEVILRCVPISNHLYFYWYRQILGQKVEFLVSFYNNEISEKSEIFDDQFSVERPDGSNFTLKIRSTKLEDSAMYFCANRAGRRKETQYFGPGTRLLVL.

The chain has TRBV5-1 and TRBJ1-2; TRBD1 might be the D (6 bases). CDR3 length: 13 residues. With 1 base removed from V and 6 bases from J, the gap between germline ends came to 10 bases. Per germline, CDR1 SGHRS and CDR2 YFSETQ. CDR3 protein: CASSLSDRNGYTF. As DNA, the CDR3 is TGCGCCAGCAGCTTGTCCGACAGGAATGGCTACACCTTC.

CDR3 nucleotides: TGTGCCAGCAGTCAAGGACTGCCCGGAGAGGAGACCCAGTACTTC. Its protein product is CASSQGLPGEETQYF. V is TRBV6-6 and J is TRBJ2-5; D is possibly TRBD2 (5 bases). This CDR3 spans 15 amino acids. Germline V gives CDR1 MNHNY, CDR2 SVGAGI (reference sequence). Trimming removed 5 bases from V and 5 bases from J, with 18 bases in between.

The V and J genes are TRBV7-2 and TRBJ2-7; D not certain. V lost 1 base, J lost 3 bases, and 7 bases lay in between. Germline values: CDR1 SGHTA, CDR2 FQGNSA. This CDR3 is built from 13 residues. CDR3 nucleotides: TGTGCCAGCAGCTTAGGATACATCTACGAGCAGTACTTC. Amino acids: CASSLGYIYEQYF.

The V call is TRBV7-2, the J call TRBJ2-4; TRBD2 matches 9 bases. Germline CDR1 and CDR2: SGHTA and FQGNSA. The trim removed 4 bases at V and 8 bases at J, leaving 6 bases unmatched. The length of the CDR3 is 14 residues. CDR3 region: CASSSLAGLDIQYF. The CDR3 DNA follows: TGTGCCAGCAGCTCCCTAGCGGGATTGGACATTCAGTACTTC.

There are a few counts of this clone. V and J are TRBV6-5 and TRBJ1-6; D is ambiguous. The CDR3 consists of 14 residues. Per the germline V gene, CDR1 is MNHEY and CDR2 is SVGAGI. V was clipped by 5 bases and J by 10 bases, with 15 bases between them. The DNA of the CDR3 is TGTGCCAGCAGTCAAGGTGGCCCGAGGTCACCCCTCCACTTT. Translated: CASSQGGPRSPLHF.

The rearrangement uses TRBV29-1 and TRBJ1-2; D not resolved. Germline V gene lookup returns CDR1 SQVTM and CDR2 ANQGSEA. The CDR3 covers 11 residues. The germline V and J ends were trimmed by 1 base and 5 bases, with 5 bases remaining between them. The CDR3 sequence is CSVEASYGYTF. The DNA of the CDR3 is TGCAGCGTTGAAGCGTCATATGGCTACACCTTC.

The chain uses TRBV30 and TRBJ2-5, with D tentatively TRBD2 (5 bases). Deletions cut 7 bases from V and 2 bases from J, with 11 bases between. The V gene's germline CDR1 is GTSNPN and CDR2 SVGIG (reference sequence). This CDR3 contains 12 residues. This CDR3 reads CAYDGGQETQYF. CDR3 coding DNA: TGTGCCTACGACGGCGGGCAAGAGACCCAGTACTTC.

This sequence joins TRBV6-5 and TRBJ1-1; 7 bases agree with TRBD1. The CDR3 is made up of 15 amino acids. J was trimmed by 5 bases and V by 6 bases; bases with no gene match: 12. Germline-derived CDR1 and CDR2 are MNHEY and SVGAGI. The CDR3 DNA is TGTGCCAGCAGCCATCCTGGGCAGGGGGGGACTGAAGCTTTCTTT. Protein sequence: CASSHPGQGGTEAFF.

Details on this clone: The same CDR3 also results from other DNA sequences found in this sample. V gene TRBV6-5 combines with J gene TRBJ2-2; weak D call: TRBD2 (7 bases). The CDR3 has 16 residues. V was shortened by 0 bases and J by 5 bases, with 13 bases between the two germline ends. The germline V gene has CDR1 MNHEY and CDR2 SVGAGI. CDR3 in DNA: TGTGCCAGCAGTTACTCGGGGGGGCGCGGAACCGGGGAGCTGTTTTTT. Amino acids: CASSYSGGRGTGELFF.

J is TRBJ2-1 and V is TRBV6-5; D is unclear. Trimming took off 0 bases at V and 4 bases at J, with 10 bases between the two ends. The CDR3 has 15 residues. Germline values: CDR1 MNHEY, CDR2 SVGAGI. CDR3 DNA: TGTGCCAGCAGTTACTCACCAGAAGCTTACAATGAGCAGTTCTTC. This translates into CASSYSPEAYNEQFF.

This sequence joins TRBV4-1 and TRBJ2-7; D gene uncertain. The CDR3 consists of 12 residues. Trimming cost V 4 bases and J 3 bases, with 7 bases left between them. CDR1 and CDR2 from the germline V gene are MGHRA and YSYEKL. As DNA, the CDR3 is TGCGCCAGCAGCCCCGACTTCTACGAGCAGTACTTC. It specifies CASSPDFYEQYF.

The V gene is TRBV4-1, the J gene TRBJ1-1, with D unclear. Trimming took 4 bases from V and 0 from J, leaving 9 bases between them. Germline CDR1 MGHRA, CDR2 YSYEKL. This CDR3 has 14 residues. The DNA of the CDR3 is TGCGCCAGCAGCCGGAACGGAATGAACACTGAAGCTTTCTTT. Translated: CASSRNGMNTEAFF.

The chain combines TRBV7-3 with TRBJ2-3, with 7 bases that match TRBD2. The CDR3 totals 15 residues. The V gene's germline CDR1 is SGHTA and CDR2 FQGTGA. The V segment lost 2 bases and the J segment 2 bases; nucleotides outside the gene matches: 4. The CDR3 reads CASSLLAVPTDTQYF. CDR3 DNA: TGTGCCAGCAGCTTACTAGCGGTACCCACAGATACGCAGTATTTT.

This chain links TRBV13 with TRBJ2-3; 12 positions agree with TRBD1. V dropped 4 bases and J dropped 6; count of bases not matched to a gene: 29. The CDR3 contains 23 residues. Germline lookup yields CDR1 PRHDT and CDR2 FYEKMQ (reference sequence). CDR3 loop: CASSYSLLPGQGAPDHETDTQYF. In DNA form, the CDR3 reads TGTGCCAGCAGCTACTCCCTCCTACCGGGACAGGGGGCGCCTGACCACGAGACCGATACGCAGTATTTT.

The J gene is TRBJ2-1, the V gene TRBV5-4; D might be TRBD2 (7 bases). The CDR3 runs 14 residues. Trimming cost V 6 bases and J 5 bases, with 15 bases left between them. Germline CDR1 and CDR2: SGHNT and YYREEE (reference sequence). CDR3 region: CASNPGGGDNEQFF. CDR3 DNA sequence: TGTGCCAGCAACCCGGGGGGCGGCGACAATGAGCAGTTCTTC.

The chain is built from TRBV4-3 and TRBJ1-2; D remains ambiguous. The germline CDR1 and CDR2 sequences are LGHNA and YSLEER. The CDR3 length is 15 residues. Trimming took 0 bases from V and 5 from J, leaving 13 bases between them. The CDR3 loop reads CASSQDRPGRYGYTF. The CDR3 DNA is TGCGCCAGCAGCCAAGATAGACCGGGGAGGTATGGCTACACCTTC.

In its sample, this clone was seen a few times. The chain couples TRBV9 to TRBJ2-3, with 10 nucleotides matching TRBD1. The CDR3 sequence is 18 residues long. Looked up from germline, CDR1 is SGDLS and CDR2 is YYNGEE. Trimming removed 4 bases from V and 2 bases from J; junction bases left unmatched: 13. CDR3 sequence: CASSTRQGASLDTDTQYF. CDR3 sequence (DNA): TGTGCCAGCAGCACGCGACAGGGGGCCTCCCTCGACACAGATACGCAGTATTTT. The variable domain in full, with the rest retrieved from reference TRBV9 and TRBJ2-3, is DSGVTQTPKHLITATGQRVTLRCSPRSGDLSVYWYQQSLDQGLQFLIQYYNGEERAKGNILERFSAQQFPDLHSELNLSSLELGDSALYFCASSTRQGASLDTDTQYFGPGTRLTVL.

This clone was counted a few times. J is TRBJ2-1 and V is TRBV11-2, with D perhaps matching TRBD2 (5 bases). Trimming shortened V by 1 base and J by 9 bases, and 13 bases separated the two germline ends. CDR1 is SGHAT, CDR2 FQNNGV, per germline. The CDR3 has 14 amino acids. CDR3 nucleotides: TGTGCCAGCAGCTTAGCTCCGAACGGAGGTGAGCAGTTCTTC. This translates into CASSLAPNGGEQFF.

The chain combines TRBV14 with TRBJ2-3; D is unresolved. The CDR3 has 17 amino acids. Germline-derived CDR1 and CDR2 are SGHDN and FVKESK. Trimming removed 5 bases at V and 2 bases at J, with 20 bases between. The CDR3 reads CASSSPLGTVDTDTQYF. DNA for the CDR3: TGTGCCAGCAGCTCCCCCCTGGGAACAGTCGACACAGATACGCAGTATTTT.

The chain uses TRBV30 and TRBJ1-2; 9 nucleotides agree with TRBD1. J was trimmed by 4 bases and V by 7 bases; bases with no gene match: 4. This CDR3 is built from 12 residues. Looked up from germline, CDR1 is GTSNPN and CDR2 is SVGIG (reference sequence). DNA for the CDR3: TGTGCCTCGGACAGGGGCGCCTATGGCTACACCTTC. This encodes CASDRGAYGYTF.

V and J are TRBV4-2 and TRBJ1-2; the match to TRBD1 covers 7 bases. There are 15 residues in the CDR3. Losses at the gene ends were 4 bases for V and 7 bases for J; bases not matched to a gene: 12. Germline V gene sequence: CDR1 LGHNA, CDR2 YNFKEQ. CDR3 sequence (DNA): TGTGCCAGCAGCCCGGAGGGGGCGGGTTTCGGTGGCTACACCTTC. Amino acid sequence: CASSPEGAGFGGYTF.

The gene calls are TRBV5-1 and TRBJ2-1; D gene unclear. This CDR3 spans 16 amino acids. In germline, CDR1 is SGHRS, CDR2 YFSETQ. V dropped 0 bases and J dropped 4 bases, with 14 bases sitting between them. The CDR3 loop reads CASSLAVVVSYNEQFF. DNA of the CDR3: TGCGCCAGCAGCTTGGCCGTGGTAGTAAGTTACAATGAGCAGTTCTTC.